Listed below are T cell receptor beta chains from one sample, sequenced in a study of cytomegalovirus exposure and HLA in healthy donors. Assay: immunoSEQ multiplex PCR; the TCRdb copy retains only in-frame clones and omits some. Among about 170,000 clones listed, 80% were seen once. The specimen was PBMCs. These receptors came from a male donor in good health and CMV-seronegative. Each CDR3 is given with its conserved first and last residue. The D gene is left open where the match is weak. A clone size is listed for some rows: how often the clone was seen (once, few, many), or a class if it is expanded.

j_call	clone_size	d_call	v_call	cdr3_nt	cdr3_aa
TRBJ2-5	-	-	TRBV7-7	TGTGCTAGCAGCTTACAGGGTGTTTCAGGAGAGACCCAGTACTTC	CASSLQGVSGETQYF
TRBJ2-3	-	TRBD1	TRBV6-1	TGTGCCAGCAGATGGGACAGGGAGGCGCAGTATTTT	CASRWDREAQYF
TRBJ2-1	-	-	TRBV7-6	TGTGCCAGCAGCCACCGGGATGAGCAGTTCTTC	CASSHRDEQFF
TRBJ2-7	-	-	TRBV2	TGTGCCAGCAGTGAAACGATAGGGGGCGAGCAGTACTTC	CASSETIGGEQYF
TRBJ2-5	few	TRBD2	TRBV30	TGTGCCTGGAGTGGGGGGGGAGGAGAGACCCAGTACTTC	CAWSGGGGETQYF
TRBJ1-2	-	-	TRBV6-1	TGTGCCAGCAGGGCAGGGTTGAACTATGGCTACACCTTC	CASRAGLNYGYTF
TRBJ1-5	once	-	TRBV6-6	TGTGCCAGCAGTTACGGGGGGGCTCATCAGCCCCAGCATTTT	CASSYGGAHQPQHF
TRBJ2-1	-	-	TRBV20-1	TGCAGTGCGCCCCTAGCAAGGGAGCAGTTCTTC	CSAPLAREQFF
TRBJ1-3	-	-	TRBV30	TGTGCCTGGAGTGCGGGAAACACCATATATTTT	CAWSAGNTIYF
TRBJ2-4	once	-	TRBV30	TGTGCCTGGAGTGAGGCAGGCGCTTCGAACATTCAGTACTTC	CAWSEAGASNIQYF
TRBJ1-2	few	-	TRBV5-4	TGTGCCAGCAGCAGAACCGGACAGCCGGGGGGCGGCTACACCTTC	CASSRTGQPGGGYTF
TRBJ1-6	-	-	TRBV30	TGTGCCTGGAGTGTATCTATAAGCTCCTATAATTCACCCCTCCACTTT	CAWSVSISSYNSPLHF
TRBJ1-2	-	-	TRBV30	TGTGCCTGGGGCCGGTCTCGGGGGAACTATGGCTACACCTTC	CAWGRSRGNYGYTF
TRBJ2-6	-	-	TRBV5-4	TGTGCCAGCAGCGTTCAGGGATCTGGGGCCAACGTCCTGACTTTC	CASSVQGSGANVLTF
TRBJ2-7	once	-	TRBV10-3	TGTGCCGTGTCTCCGGGACACTTCTACGAGCAGTACTTC	CAVSPGHFYEQYF
TRBJ1-3	-	-	TRBV6-5	TGTGCCAGCAGCTCCAGGGGAGACACCATATATTTT	CASSSRGDTIYF
TRBJ2-1	few	TRBD2	TRBV4-3	TGCGCCAGCAGCCAAGGTCTAGCGGGGGGGCCGTTTCATGAGCAGTTCTTC	CASSQGLAGGPFHEQFF
TRBJ2-7	-	-	TRBV2	TGTGCCAGCTCAACGGGGACTGCCTCCTACGAGCAGTACTTC	CASSTGTASYEQYF
TRBJ2-1	-	TRBD2	TRBV29-1	TGCAGCGTTGAAGCTAGGGCTAGCGGGTCGGGAGAGCAGTTCTTC	CSVEARASGSGEQFF
TRBJ1-5	once	TRBD1	TRBV27	TGTGCCAGCAGCGACAGGGAAGATCAGCCCCAGCATTTT	CASSDREDQPQHF
TRBJ1-5	-	TRBD1	TRBV19	TGTGCCAGTAGTCACAGGGGACAGGTCCCCAATCAGCCCCAGCATTTT	CASSHRGQVPNQPQHF
TRBJ1-3	-	-	TRBV6-6	TGTGCCAGCAGTTTTTCAGGGTTCTCTGGAAACACCATATATTTT	CASSFSGFSGNTIYF
TRBJ1-5	-	-	TRBV10-2	TGCGCCAGCGGTTCCGGGACATCAGTCCTCCTTAGCAATCAGCCCCAGCATTTT	CASGSGTSVLLSNQPQHF
TRBJ2-1	-	TRBD2	TRBV19	TGTGCCAGTAGCGAGGGGAGGGAGGTAGGGAGTGAGCAGTTCTTC	CASSEGREVGSEQFF
TRBJ1-5	-	-	TRBV30	TGTGCCTGGAGCACAGGGTCTCAGCCCCAGCATTTT	CAWSTGSQPQHF
TRBJ1-5	-	-	TRBV10-3	TGTGCCATCAGTGAGCTTAGCAATCAGCCCCAGCATTTT	CAISELSNQPQHF
TRBJ1-4	-	-	TRBV25-1	TGTGCCAGCAGTGAATATCCCAGCGATGAAACACTGTTTTTT	CASSEYPSDETLFF
TRBJ1-2	-	-	TRBV7-2	TGTGCCAGCAGACCTATGGTTGGCTACACCTTC	CASRPMVGYTF
TRBJ2-6	once	TRBD1	TRBV7-6	TGTGCCAGCAGCCCCGGGACAGGGTCTGGGGCCAACGTCCTGACTTTC	CASSPGTGSGANVLTF
TRBJ2-2	-	TRBD2	TRBV5-1	TGCGCCAGCAGCTTGAGCGGGGGATTCACCGGGGAGCTGTTTTTT	CASSLSGGFTGELFF
TRBJ1-2	-	-	TRBV4-1	TGCGCCAGCAGCCAAGTTCTACTCCAGGGCTGGGACTATGGCTACACCTTC	CASSQVLLQGWDYGYTF
TRBJ1-4	-	-	TRBV2	TGTGCCAGCAGTCCCCTCGGGGAAAAACTGTTTTTT	CASSPLGEKLFF
TRBJ1-1	-	-	TRBV2	TGTGCCAGCAGTTCTCAAAGGAGGTTGTCGCCTGAAGCTTTCTTT	CASSSQRRLSPEAFF